This T cell receptor (beta chain) was captured by sequencing in a study of T cell responses to AZD1222 COVID-19 vaccine. CDR3 size: 15 residues. V shed 4 bases and J 7 bases; nucleotides not matched to a gene: 10. The V gene's germline CDR1 is LGHDT and CDR2 YNNKEL (reference sequence). Sequenced by immunoSEQ multiplex PCR; TCRdb stores in-frame clones only, minus some. This sample has 95,000 to 100,000 clones, with about nine tenths found just once. This rearrangement joins TRBV3-1 (or the pseudogene TRBV3-2) to TRBJ2-3; 8 nucleotides line up with TRBD2. The source of this sequence is an adult who received the AZD1222 COVID-19 vaccine. The sequenced sample was peripheral blood, obtained 28 days after the second AZD1222 dose. For the CDR3, the DNA is TGTGCCAGCAGCCTCCTTGGGCGGGAGGCTCATACGCAGTATTTT. It codes for CASSLLGREAHTQYF.